Sequencing of this T cell receptor beta chain was carried out in a study of shared clonotypes between healthy human individuals. Measured with immunoSEQ multiplex PCR; TCRdb has only the in-frame clones, and not every one. Of approximately 1,000,000 clones listed, about four fifths are singletons. Trimming shortened V by 6 bases and J by 0 bases, and 12 bases separated the two germline ends. This CDR3 is built from 15 residues. In germline, CDR1 is MNHNS, CDR2 SASEGT. The donor cohort consisted entirely of Caucasian adults residing in Nashville, Tennessee. This clonotype was obtained from a man aged 18 to 30 in good health. Some clones in this sample may be carry-over from other donors' samples. The chain joins TRBV6-1 to TRBJ2-1, with D tentatively TRBD1 or TRBD2 (5 bases each). Sequenced: memory CD4+ T cells from PBMCs. Subset here: CD45RA-negative fraction. CDR3 DNA: TGTGCCAGCAGACCGGGACCGATCTCCTACAATGAGCAGTTCTTC. It is translated as CASRPGPISYNEQFF.